This TCR beta chain was captured in a study of shared clonotypes between healthy human individuals. Overall study findings and caveats: Sequencing depth was expected to influence donor clonotype sharing. About 5% was the fraction of naive CD4 clonotypes found shared across a few donors.

The V gene's germline CDR1 is MNHNS and CDR2 SASEGT. The CDR3 consists of 11 residues. With 7 bases removed from V and 1 base from J, the gap between germline ends came to 4 bases. CD45RA+ naive and CD45RA-negative memory subsets were separated from CD4+ cells. The assay was immunoSEQ multiplex PCR, and TCRdb's table has in-frame clones only and misses some. This table holds 2 million to 2.5 million clones, approximately 96% found once. As to this clone: What it recognizes is unknown.

This TCR derives from a man aged 18 to 35 in good health. The chain links TRBV6-1 to TRBJ2-5; D unresolved. The specimen was naive CD4+ T cells sorted from blood. Subset of the sample: CD45RA+ positively selected. CDR3 sequence (DNA): TGTGCCAGCATTTCCCAAGAGACCCAGTACTTC. It specifies CASISQETQYF.